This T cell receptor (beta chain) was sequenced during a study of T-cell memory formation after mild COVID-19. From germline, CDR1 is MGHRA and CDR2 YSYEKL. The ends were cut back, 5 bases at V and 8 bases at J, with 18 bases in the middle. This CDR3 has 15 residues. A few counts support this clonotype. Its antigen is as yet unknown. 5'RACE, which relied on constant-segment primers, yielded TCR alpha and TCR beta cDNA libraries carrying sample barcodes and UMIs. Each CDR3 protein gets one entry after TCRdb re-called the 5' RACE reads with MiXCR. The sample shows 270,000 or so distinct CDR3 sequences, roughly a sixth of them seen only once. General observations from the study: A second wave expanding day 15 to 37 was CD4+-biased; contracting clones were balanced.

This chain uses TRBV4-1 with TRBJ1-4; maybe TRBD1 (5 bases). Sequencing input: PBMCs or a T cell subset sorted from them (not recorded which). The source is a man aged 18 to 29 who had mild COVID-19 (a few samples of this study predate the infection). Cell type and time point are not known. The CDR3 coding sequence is TGCGCCAGCAGCTCAGGGTCAGGCGGCGTAGAAAAACTGTTTTTT. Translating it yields CASSSGSGGVEKLFF.